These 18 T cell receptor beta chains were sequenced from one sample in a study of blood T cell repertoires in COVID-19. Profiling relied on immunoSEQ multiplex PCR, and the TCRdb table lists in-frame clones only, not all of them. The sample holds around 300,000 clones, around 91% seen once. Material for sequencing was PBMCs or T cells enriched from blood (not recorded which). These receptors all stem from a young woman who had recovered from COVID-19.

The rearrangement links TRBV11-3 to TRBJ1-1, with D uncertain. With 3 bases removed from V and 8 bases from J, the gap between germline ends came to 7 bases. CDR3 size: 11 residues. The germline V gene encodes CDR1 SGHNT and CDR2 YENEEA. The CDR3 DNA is TGTGCCAGCAGCTTTAGCTACGAAGCTTTCTTT. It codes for CASSFSYEAFF.

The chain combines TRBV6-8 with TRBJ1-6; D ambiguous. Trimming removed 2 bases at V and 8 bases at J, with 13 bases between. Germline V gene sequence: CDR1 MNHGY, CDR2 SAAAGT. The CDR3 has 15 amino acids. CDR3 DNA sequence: TGTGCCAGCAGTTACAAAAAAACAGCTTATTCACCCCTCCACTTT. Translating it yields CASSYKKTAYSPLHF.

This chain's CDR3 is CASSLGQGLYYGYTF. Written as DNA, the CDR3 is TGTGCCAGCAGCTTAGGACAGGGCCTCTACTATGGCTACACCTTC. The chain combines TRBV11-2 with TRBJ1-2, with 7 bases aligning to TRBD1. The CDR3 totals 15 residues. V dropped 1 base and J dropped 3; count of bases not matched to a gene: 5. Germline V gene lookup returns CDR1 SGHAT and CDR2 FQNNGV. Combining the CDR3 with reference TRBV11-2 and TRBJ1-2 gives the whole variable domain EAGVAQSPRYKIIEKRQSVAFWCNPISGHATLYWYQQILGQGPKLLIQFQNNGVVDDSQLPKDRFSAERLKGVDSTLKIQPAKLEDSAVYLCASSLGQGLYYGYTFGSGTRLTVV.

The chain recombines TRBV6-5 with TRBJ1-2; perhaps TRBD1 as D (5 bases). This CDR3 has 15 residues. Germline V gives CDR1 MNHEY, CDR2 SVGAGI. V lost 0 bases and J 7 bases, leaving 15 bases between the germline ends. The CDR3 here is CASSYSGRESGGYTF. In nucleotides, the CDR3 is TGTGCCAGCAGTTACTCGGGCAGGGAATCTGGTGGCTACACCTTC.

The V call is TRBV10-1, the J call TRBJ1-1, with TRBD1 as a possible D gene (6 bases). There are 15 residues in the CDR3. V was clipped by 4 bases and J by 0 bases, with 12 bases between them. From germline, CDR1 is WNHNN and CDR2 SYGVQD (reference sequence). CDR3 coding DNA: TGCGCCAGCAGTGGCCGGGACACATTGAACACTGAAGCTTTCTTT. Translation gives CASSGRDTLNTEAFF.

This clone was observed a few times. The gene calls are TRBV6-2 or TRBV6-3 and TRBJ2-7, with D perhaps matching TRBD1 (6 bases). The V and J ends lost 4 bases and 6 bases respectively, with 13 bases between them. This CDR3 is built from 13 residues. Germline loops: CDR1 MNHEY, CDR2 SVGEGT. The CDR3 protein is CASSSHQGPEQYF. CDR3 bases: TGTGCCAGCAGTTCCCACCAGGGGCCCGAGCAGTACTTC.

The CDR3 DNA reads as TGTGCCAGCAGTTTGGTACGACAGGCCATTTACGAGCAGTACTTC. Translating gives CASSLVRQAIYEQYF. This chain uses TRBV28 with TRBJ2-7; possible D gene TRBD1, 6 bases. The ends were cut back, 3 bases at V and 4 bases at J, with 16 bases in the middle. CDR1 and CDR2 from the germline V gene are MDHEN and SYDVKM. The CDR3 length is 15 residues.

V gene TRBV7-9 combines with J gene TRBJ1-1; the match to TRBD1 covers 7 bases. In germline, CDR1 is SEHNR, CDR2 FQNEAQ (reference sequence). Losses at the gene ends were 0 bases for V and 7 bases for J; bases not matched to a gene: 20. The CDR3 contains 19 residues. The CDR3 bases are TGTGCCAGCAGCTTAGCGTGGCAGACAGGGTTAGGGGGTGGGGATGAAGCTTTCTTT. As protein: CASSLAWQTGLGGGDEAFF.

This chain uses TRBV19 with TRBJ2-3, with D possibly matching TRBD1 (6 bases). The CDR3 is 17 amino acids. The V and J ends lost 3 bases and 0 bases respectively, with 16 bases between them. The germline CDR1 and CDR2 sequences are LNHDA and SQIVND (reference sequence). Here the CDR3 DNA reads TGTGCCAGTAGTATTACGGGCAGGGGTTATAGCACAGATACGCAGTATTTT. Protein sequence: CASSITGRGYSTDTQYF.

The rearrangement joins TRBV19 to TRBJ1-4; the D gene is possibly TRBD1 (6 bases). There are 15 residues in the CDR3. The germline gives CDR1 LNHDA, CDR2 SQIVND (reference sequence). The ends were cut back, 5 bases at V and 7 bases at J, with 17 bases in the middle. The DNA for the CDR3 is TGTGCCAGTAGTTTAGGACAGACCTATGGTGAAAAACTGTTTTTT. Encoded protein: CASSLGQTYGEKLFF.

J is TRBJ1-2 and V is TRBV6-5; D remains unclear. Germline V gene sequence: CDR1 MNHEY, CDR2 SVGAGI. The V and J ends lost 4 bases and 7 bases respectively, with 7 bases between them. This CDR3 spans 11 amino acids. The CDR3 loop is CASSSNLGYTF. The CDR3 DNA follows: TGTGCCAGCAGTTCTAACCTTGGCTACACCTTC.

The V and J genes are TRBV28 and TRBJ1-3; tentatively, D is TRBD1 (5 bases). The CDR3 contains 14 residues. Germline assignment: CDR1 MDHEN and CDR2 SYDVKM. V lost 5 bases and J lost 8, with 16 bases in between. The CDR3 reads CASSPGGFSYTIYF. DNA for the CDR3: TGTGCCAGCAGTCCGGGGGGGTTTAGTTACACCATATATTTT.

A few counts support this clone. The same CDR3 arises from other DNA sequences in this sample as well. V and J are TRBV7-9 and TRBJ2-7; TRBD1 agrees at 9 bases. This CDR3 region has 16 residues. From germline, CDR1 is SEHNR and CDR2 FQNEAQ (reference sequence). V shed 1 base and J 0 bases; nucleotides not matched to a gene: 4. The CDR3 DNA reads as TGTGCCAGCAGCTTAGTTCTGACAGGGGGCTCCTACGAGCAGTACTTC. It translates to CASSLVLTGGSYEQYF.

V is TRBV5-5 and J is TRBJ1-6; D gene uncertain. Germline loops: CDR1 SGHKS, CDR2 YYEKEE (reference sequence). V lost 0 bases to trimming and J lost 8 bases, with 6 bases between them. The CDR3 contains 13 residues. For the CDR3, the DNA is TGTGCCAGCAGCTTGGGTCCAGATTCACCCCTCCACTTT. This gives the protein CASSLGPDSPLHF.

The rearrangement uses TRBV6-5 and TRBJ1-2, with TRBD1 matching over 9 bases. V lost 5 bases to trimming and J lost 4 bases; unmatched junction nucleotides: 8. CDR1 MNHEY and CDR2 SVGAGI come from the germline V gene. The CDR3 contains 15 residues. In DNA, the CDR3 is TGTGCCAGCAGTCCGCGGGACAGGGCGGCCTATGGCTACACCTTC. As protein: CASSPRDRAAYGYTF.

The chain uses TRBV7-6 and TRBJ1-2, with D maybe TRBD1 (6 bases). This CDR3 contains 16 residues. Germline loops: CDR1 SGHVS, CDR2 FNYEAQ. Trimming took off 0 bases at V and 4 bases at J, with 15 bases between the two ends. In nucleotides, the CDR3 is TGTGCCAGCAGCTTAGCGAGCAGGGGATTAGGCTATGGCTACACCTTC. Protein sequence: CASSLASRGLGYGYTF.

The CDR3 sequence: CASSPRGGNYNEQFF. Written as DNA, the CDR3 is TGTGCCAGCAGCCCCCGGGGGGGCAACTACAATGAGCAGTTCTTC. The gene calls are TRBV7-2 and TRBJ2-1, with 8 nucleotides matching TRBD2. There are 15 residues in the CDR3. Germline V gene data show CDR1 as SGHTA and CDR2 as FQGNSA. V was pared by 5 bases and J by 3 bases, with 6 bases of the junction left unmatched.

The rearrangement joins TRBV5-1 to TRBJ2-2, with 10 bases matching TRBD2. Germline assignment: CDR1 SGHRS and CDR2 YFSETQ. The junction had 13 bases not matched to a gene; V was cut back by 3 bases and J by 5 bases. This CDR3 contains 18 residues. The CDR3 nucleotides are TGCGCCAGCAGCTCCCATACAGCGGGGGGGCCTACGACCGGGGAGCTGTTTTTT. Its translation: CASSSHTAGGPTTGELFF.